The rows below give T cell receptor beta chains drawn from one sample of a study of blood T cell repertoires in COVID-19. Sequencing was performed with immunoSEQ multiplex PCR; in TCRdb, only in-frame clones are kept and a portion is missing. The sample holds about 200,000 clones; about 90% are singletons and the top ten take around 1.6%. The sequenced material came from peripheral blood. The receptors stem from a man between 18 and 29 years old with active or convalescent COVID-19. Both conserved end residues are part of each CDR3.

v_gene	j_gene	len	CDR3aa
TRBV9	TRBJ2-1	15	CASSASGTGLNEQFF
TRBV3-1/TRBV3-2	TRBJ2-2	15	CASSQGGGSTGELFF
TRBV5-6	TRBJ1-1	14	CASSLTMNPAEAFF
TRBV6-4	TRBJ2-1	15	CASSNGRGPYNEQFF
TRBV6-5	TRBJ1-2	13	CASRRSALYGYTF
TRBV7-5	TRBJ2-7	14	CARSFGGLTYEQYF
TRBV3-1/TRBV3-2	TRBJ2-1	19	CAGSQEMGLAGASYNEQFF
TRBV7-2	TRBJ2-7	14	CASSPRLAGGEQYF
TRBV25-1	TRBJ1-1	15	CASSDIGGMNTEAFF
TRBV5-8	TRBJ2-1	15	CASSLGLASDNEQFF
TRBV2	TRBJ1-6	14	CAGKGGSYNSPLHF
TRBV9	TRBJ2-1	13	CASTHPSGDEQFF
TRBV7-8	TRBJ1-4	15	CASSLAGGGDEKLFF
TRBV5-4	TRBJ2-7	16	CASSLDSLANSYEQYF
TRBV19	TRBJ2-3	16	CASRRTGELGTDTQYF
TRBV5-1	TRBJ2-7	16	CASSPTSGRESGEQYF
TRBV11-2	TRBJ1-1	13	CASSLETGTEAFF
TRBV2	TRBJ2-5	13	CASSEGFGETQYF
TRBV6-5	TRBJ1-2	16	CASSSTGTGFLHGYTF
TRBV19	TRBJ2-3	14	CASTEGPSTDTQYF